This TCR beta chain appears in the sequencing data of a study of cytomegalovirus exposure and HLA in healthy donors. Vbeta (60) and Jbeta (13) primers were used in the PCR. Clones were read by immunoSEQ multiplex PCR, and TCRdb kept only the in-frame ones, dropping some. The sample records around 150,000 clones, approximately 77% being singletons. The CDR3 runs 16 residues. The ends were cut back, 0 bases at V and 2 bases at J, with 10 bases in the middle. Germline CDR1 reads MNHEY; CDR2 reads SVGAGI. The chain carries TRBV6-5 and TRBJ2-2; D may be TRBD1 (6 bases). This TCR came from a woman aged 40 to 50 in good health and CMV-seronegative. The sequencing input was PBMCs. The CDR3 sequence: CASSYSPGHNTGELFF. The CDR3 DNA reads TGTGCCAGCAGTTACTCACCGGGACACAACACCGGGGAGCTGTTTTTT.